This entry lists 19 T cell receptor beta chains sequenced from one sample in a study of T-cell reconstitution after alpha-beta-depleted transplantation in children (dated by TCRdb to the mid-2010s). The library was prepared using PCR. This sample was sequenced with an Illumina HiSeq 2500. To normalize quantification of the TCRbeta repertoire, the TCR libraries were built with molecular barcoding that relied on unique molecular identifiers. TCRdb itself trimmed the public reads at Q25 with fastp, ran MiXCR and retained productive beta chains. CDR3 protein duplicates are merged, each entry listing the most common genes and DNA. Counted in this sample were 200,000 to 250,000 distinct CDR3 sequences; around 8.9% of them appeared once. The biggest ten clones account for approximately 5% of the sample. Sequencing used PBMCs from the stem cell graft donor, obtained from the stem cell graft. The receptors derive from a human donor who donated a stem cell graft to a child with SCID.

This clonotype came up many times. CDR3 coding DNA: TGTGCCAGCACGTGGACAGAAGCCAATGAGCAGTTCTTC. It specifies CASTWTEANEQFF. V usage is TRBV6-6 and J usage is TRBJ2-1; TRBD1 is a possible D gene (6 bases). This CDR3 has 13 residues. From germline, CDR1 is MNHNY and CDR2 SVGAGI (reference sequence). Trimming pared 7 bases from V and 6 bases from J, leaving 13 bases between.

The rearrangement joins TRBV10-3 to TRBJ1-1; 8 nucleotides match TRBD1. This CDR3 comprises 13 residues. J lost 7 bases, V lost 6 bases, and 7 bases had no gene match. Looked up from germline, CDR1 is ENHRY and CDR2 is SYGVKD. The CDR3 protein is CAIRGQGGYEAFF. CDR3 DNA sequence: TGTGCCATCAGAGGACAGGGAGGGTATGAAGCTTTCTTT.

This clonotype was seen repeatedly, ten times or more. V gene TRBV20-1 combines with J gene TRBJ1-2, with a tentative D call TRBD1 (5 bases). With 5 bases removed from V and 4 bases from J, the gap between germline ends came to 11 bases. Germline CDR1 reads DFQATT; CDR2 reads SNEGSKA (reference sequence). The CDR3 length is 12 residues. Here the CDR3 reads CSAPGSGYGYTF. CDR3 coding DNA: TGCAGTGCTCCAGGGTCTGGCTATGGCTACACCTTC.

The table lists this clonotype with many counts. The chain is built from TRBV7-3 and TRBJ2-1; no clear D. Germline-derived CDR1 and CDR2 are SGHTA and FQGTGA. V was clipped by 4 bases and J by 8 bases, with 15 bases between them. CDR3 size: 14 residues. The CDR3 sequence: CASSSPSSRDEQFF. The CDR3, as DNA: TGTGCCAGCAGCTCCCCAAGCAGCCGGGATGAGCAGTTCTTC.

This sequence joins TRBV28 and TRBJ2-2; the match to TRBD1 covers 7 bases. CDR1 MDHEN and CDR2 SYDVKM come from the germline V gene. The CDR3 spans 18 residues. V lost 2 bases and J lost 1; bases outside the gene matches: 10. Here the CDR3 DNA reads TGTGCCAGCAGTTTACCCCCCAGGGGGATCCAGAACACCGGGGAGCTGTTTTTT. Residues: CASSLPPRGIQNTGELFF.

At least ten counts were recorded for this clonotype. The V gene is TRBV5-1, the J gene TRBJ2-3; D gene uncertain. This CDR3 is built from 14 residues. The germline V gene has CDR1 SGHRS and CDR2 YFSETQ. V lost 2 bases and J 6 bases, leaving 13 bases between the germline ends. CDR3 sequence (DNA): TGCGCCAGCAGCTTTGGGTATGTCGCGGATACGCAGTATTTT. Its translation: CASSFGYVADTQYF.

The chain carries TRBV11-2 and TRBJ2-5, with 12 bases fitting TRBD2. J lost 4 bases, V lost 4 bases, and 7 bases had no gene match. CDR1 and CDR2 from the germline V gene are SGHAT and FQNNGV. This CDR3 has 16 amino acids. CDR3 sequence: CASSSGLAGKGETQYF. The CDR3 coding sequence is TGTGCCAGCAGCTCCGGACTAGCGGGGAAAGGAGAGACCCAGTACTTC.

This clonotype has ten or more counts. This chain connects TRBV7-2 to TRBJ2-3; a possible D gene is TRBD1 (7 bases). This CDR3 has 16 amino acids. The germline gives CDR1 SGHTA, CDR2 FQGNSA. V lost 1 base and J lost 2, with 13 bases in between. In DNA, the CDR3 is TGTGCCAGCAGCTTAGTGTACAGGGGACTCACAGATACGCAGTATTTT. Protein product: CASSLVYRGLTDTQYF. The whole variable domain, remainder taken from reference TRBV7-2 and TRBJ2-3, is GAGVSQSPSNKVTEKGKDVELRCDPISGHTALYWYRQSLGQGLEFLIYFQGNSAPDKSGLPSDRFSAERTGGSVSTLTIQRTQQEDSAVYLCASSLVYRGLTDTQYFGPGTRLTVL.

This clonotype was observed a handful of times. The rearrangement links TRBV27 to TRBJ2-3, with D possibly being TRBD2 (9 bases). The CDR3 totals 16 residues. Between the trimmed V and J ends, which lost 5 bases and 5 bases, there was a span of 20 bases. CDR1 is MNHEY and CDR2 is SMNVEV in the germline V gene (reference sequence). CDR3 sequence: CASSPQGAGGRDTQYF. CDR3 in DNA: TGTGCCAGCAGTCCTCAGGGGGCGGGGGGGAGAGATACGCAGTATTTT.

There are many counts of this clonotype. The chain is built from TRBV15 and TRBJ2-6; D is unresolved. Per germline, CDR1 LNHNV and CDR2 YYDKDF (reference sequence). CDR3 size: 15 residues. V was shortened by 2 bases and J by 0 bases, with 5 bases between the two germline ends. CDR3: CATSRQNSGANVLTF. CDR3 in DNA: TGTGCCACCAGCAGACAAAACTCTGGGGCCAACGTCCTGACTTTC.

This clonotype was seen repeatedly, ten times or more. The chain combines TRBV5-1 with TRBJ2-7; no definite D call. Looked up from germline, CDR1 is SGHRS and CDR2 is YFSETQ. This CDR3 spans 12 amino acids. With 5 bases removed from V and 2 bases from J, the gap between germline ends came to 8 bases. CDR3 DNA: TGCGCCAGCAGTCTAACAGCCTACGAGCAGTACTTC. This translates into CASSLTAYEQYF.

This clonotype was counted ten times or more. The chain links TRBV7-2 to TRBJ2-7; TRBD1 agrees at 7 bases. The V and J ends lost 3 bases and 3 bases, in that order; junction bases with no gene match: 5. Germline lookup yields CDR1 SGHTA and CDR2 FQGNSA. The CDR3 runs 14 residues. The DNA of the CDR3 is TGTGCCAGCAGCTTCCGGGACAGACTCTACGAGCAGTACTTC. It translates to CASSFRDRLYEQYF.

The chain uses TRBV5-1 and TRBJ2-2; D unresolved. The CDR3 sequence is 14 residues long. Germline V CDR1 and CDR2: SGHRS, YFSETQ. Trimming took 0 bases from V and 4 from J, leaving 7 bases between them. The CDR3, as DNA: TGCGCCAGCAGCTTGGATGGCCTCACCGGGGAGCTGTTTTTT. This sequence encodes CASSLDGLTGELFF.

This clonotype was seen repeatedly, ten times or more. This chain uses TRBV9 with TRBJ2-6, with D unclear. CDR3 length: 14 amino acids. Germline V gene data show CDR1 as SGDLS and CDR2 as YYNGEE. With 5 bases removed from V and 2 bases from J, the gap between germline ends came to 8 bases. The CDR3 region is CASSEDPGANVLTF. The CDR3 DNA reads TGTGCCAGCAGTGAGGATCCTGGGGCCAACGTCCTGACTTTC.

This clonotype has a count of ten or more. V is TRBV28 and J is TRBJ1-2; 11 bases agree with TRBD1. The CDR3 is 15 amino acids. Germline-derived CDR1 and CDR2 are MDHEN and SYDVKM. J lost 7 bases, V lost 2 bases, and 6 bases had no gene match. For the CDR3, the DNA is TGTGCCAGCAGTTTACGTGGGACAGGGGGTTCTGGCTACACCTTC. This gives the protein CASSLRGTGGSGYTF.

This clonotype has at least ten counts. The rearrangement joins TRBV20-1 to TRBJ2-7; 11 bases line up with TRBD1. Germline trimming cut 5 bases from V and 6 bases from J; bases unmatched to any gene: 6. Germline V gene lookup returns CDR1 DFQATT and CDR2 SNEGSKA (reference sequence). The CDR3 runs to 13 residues. The CDR3 DNA sequence: TGCAGTGCTCCGGGACAGGGGGAGTCCGAGCAGTACTTC. Its translation is CSAPGQGESEQYF.

This clonotype was counted many times. Relative to the germline gene, one junction end is altered; a read error may explain this. This chain uses TRBV7-2 with TRBJ2-3; D is undetermined. The CDR3 sequence is 16 residues long. Germline CDR1 is SGHTA and CDR2 is FQGNSA. CDR3 coding DNA: TGTGCCAGCAGCCTACGCGAAGTTCTGTCCACACATACGCAGTATTTT. Its protein is CASSLREVLSTHTQYF.

The J gene is TRBJ2-2, the V gene TRBV12-3 or TRBV12-4; possible D gene TRBD2, 6 bases. The ends were cut back, 6 bases at V and 1 base at J, with 15 bases in the middle. The CDR3 length is 16 residues. CDR3 DNA: TGTGCCAGCAGCCCCGGCGGGGCAGTGAACACCGGGGAGCTGTTTTTT. This translates into CASSPGGAVNTGELFF.

This clonotype was recorded many times. This chain uses TRBV20-1 with TRBJ2-5; 10 bases match TRBD2. Germline CDR1 and CDR2: DFQATT and SNEGSKA (reference sequence). With V trimmed by 6 bases and J by 3 bases, 4 bases remained unmatched. CDR3 length equals 13 residues. The CDR3 loop is CSAYTSGEETQYF. CDR3 bases: TGCAGTGCCTATACTAGCGGGGAAGAGACCCAGTACTTC.